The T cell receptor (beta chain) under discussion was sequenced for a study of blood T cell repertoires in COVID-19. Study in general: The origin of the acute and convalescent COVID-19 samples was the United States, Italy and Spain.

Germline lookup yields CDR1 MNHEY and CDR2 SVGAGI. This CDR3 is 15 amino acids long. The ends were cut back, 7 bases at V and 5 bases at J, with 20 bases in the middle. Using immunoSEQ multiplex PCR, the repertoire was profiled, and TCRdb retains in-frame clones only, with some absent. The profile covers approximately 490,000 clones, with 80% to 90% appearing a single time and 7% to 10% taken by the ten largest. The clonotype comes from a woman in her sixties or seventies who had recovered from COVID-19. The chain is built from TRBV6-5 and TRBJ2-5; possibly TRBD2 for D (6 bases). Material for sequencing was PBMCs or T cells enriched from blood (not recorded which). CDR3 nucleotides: TGTGCCAGCACCGCGGGACCCCAGAGTGGGGAGACCCAGTACTTC. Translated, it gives CASTAGPQSGETQYF.